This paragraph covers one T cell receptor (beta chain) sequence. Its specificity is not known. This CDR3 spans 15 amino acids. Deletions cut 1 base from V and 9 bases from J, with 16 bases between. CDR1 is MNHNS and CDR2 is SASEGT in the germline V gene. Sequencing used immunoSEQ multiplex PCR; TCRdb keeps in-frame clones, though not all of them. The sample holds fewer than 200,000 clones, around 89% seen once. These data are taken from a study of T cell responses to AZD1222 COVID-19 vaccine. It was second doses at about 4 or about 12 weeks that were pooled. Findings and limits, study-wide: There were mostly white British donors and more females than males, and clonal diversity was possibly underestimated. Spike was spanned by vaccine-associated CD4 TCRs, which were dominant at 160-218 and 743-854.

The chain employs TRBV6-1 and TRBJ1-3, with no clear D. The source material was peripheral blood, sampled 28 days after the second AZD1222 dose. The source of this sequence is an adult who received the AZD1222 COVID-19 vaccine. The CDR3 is CASSEGLGSAGTIYF. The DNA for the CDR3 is TGTGCCAGCAGTGAAGGGTTGGGCTCCGCGGGCACCATATATTTT.